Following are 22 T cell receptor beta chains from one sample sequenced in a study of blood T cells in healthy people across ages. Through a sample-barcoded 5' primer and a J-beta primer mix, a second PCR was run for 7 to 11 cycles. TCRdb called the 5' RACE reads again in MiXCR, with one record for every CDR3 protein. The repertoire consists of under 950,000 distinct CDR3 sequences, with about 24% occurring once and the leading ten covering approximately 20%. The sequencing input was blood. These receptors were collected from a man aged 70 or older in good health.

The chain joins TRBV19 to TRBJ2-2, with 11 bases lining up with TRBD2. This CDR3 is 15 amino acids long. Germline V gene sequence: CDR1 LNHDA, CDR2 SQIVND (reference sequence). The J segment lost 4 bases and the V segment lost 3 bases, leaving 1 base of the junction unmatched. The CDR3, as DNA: TGTGCCAGTAGTATTGGACTAGCGGGCACCGGGGAGCTGTTTTTT. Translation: CASSIGLAGTGELFF.

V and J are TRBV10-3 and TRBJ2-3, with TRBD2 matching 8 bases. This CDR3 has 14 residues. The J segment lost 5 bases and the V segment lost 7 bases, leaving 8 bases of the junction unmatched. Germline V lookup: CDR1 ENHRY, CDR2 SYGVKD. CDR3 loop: CAIMLAGEVDTQYF. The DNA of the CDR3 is TGTGCCATCATGCTAGCGGGCGAGGTAGATACGCAGTATTTT.

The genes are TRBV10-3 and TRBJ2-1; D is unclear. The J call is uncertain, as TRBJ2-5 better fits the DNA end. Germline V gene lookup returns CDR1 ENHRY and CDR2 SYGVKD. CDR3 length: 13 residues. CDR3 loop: CAISDPKRETQYF. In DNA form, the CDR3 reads TGTGCCATCAGTGACCCGAAAAGAGAGACCCAGTACTTC.

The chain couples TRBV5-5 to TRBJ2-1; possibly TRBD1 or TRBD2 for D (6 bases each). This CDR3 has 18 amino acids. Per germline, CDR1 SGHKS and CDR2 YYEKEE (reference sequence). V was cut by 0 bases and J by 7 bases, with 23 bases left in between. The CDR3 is CASSLAGGLEGYFNEQFF. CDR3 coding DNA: TGTGCCAGCAGCTTGGCCGGGGGCCTGGAGGGTTATTTTAATGAGCAGTTCTTC.

CDR3 coding DNA: TGTGCCAGCAGGCCAGTAACAGGGTTTTCTGGGGCCAACGTCCTGACTTTC. Translated: CASRPVTGFSGANVLTF. This chain joins TRBV12-3 or TRBV12-4 and TRBJ2-6; tentative D call: TRBD1 (6 bases). V was trimmed by 6 bases and J by 1 base, leaving 16 bases between them. This CDR3 comprises 17 residues.

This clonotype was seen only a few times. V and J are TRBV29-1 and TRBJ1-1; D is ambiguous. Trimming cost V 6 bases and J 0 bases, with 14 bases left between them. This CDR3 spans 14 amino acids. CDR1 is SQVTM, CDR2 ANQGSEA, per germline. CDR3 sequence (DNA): TGCAGCGTGGACTCAACTGGGGTGAACACTGAAGCTTTCTTT. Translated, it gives CSVDSTGVNTEAFF.

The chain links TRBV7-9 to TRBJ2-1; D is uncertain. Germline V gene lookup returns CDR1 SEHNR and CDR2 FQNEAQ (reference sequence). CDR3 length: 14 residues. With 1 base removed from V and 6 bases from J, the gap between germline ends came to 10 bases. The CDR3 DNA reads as TGTGCCAGCAGCTTAGACAGTTTCGGCAATGAGCAGTTCTTC. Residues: CASSLDSFGNEQFF.

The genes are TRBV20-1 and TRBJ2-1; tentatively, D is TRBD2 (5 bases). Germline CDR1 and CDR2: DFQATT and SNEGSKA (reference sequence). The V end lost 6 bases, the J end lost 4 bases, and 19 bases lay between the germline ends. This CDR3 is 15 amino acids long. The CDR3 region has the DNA TGCAGTGCCGAGGAGGTAGCTGGAATTTACAATGAGCAGTTCTTC. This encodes CSAEEVAGIYNEQFF.

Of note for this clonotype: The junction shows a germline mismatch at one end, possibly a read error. DNA of the CDR3: TGTGCCAGCAGTTTATTGGTAGACCCGAAAAGTTTC. Amino acid sequence: CASSLLVDPKSF. This chain uses TRBV28 with TRBJ2-7; no reliable D call. This CDR3 is 12 amino acids long. Germline values: CDR1 MDHEN, CDR2 SYDVKM.

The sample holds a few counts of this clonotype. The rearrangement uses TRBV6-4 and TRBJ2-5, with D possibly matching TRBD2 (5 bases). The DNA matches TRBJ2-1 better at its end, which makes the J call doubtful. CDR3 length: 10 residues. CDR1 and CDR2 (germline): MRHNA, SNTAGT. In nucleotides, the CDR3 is TGTGCCAGATGGAGGACGGAGCAGTTCTTC. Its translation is CARWRTEQFF.

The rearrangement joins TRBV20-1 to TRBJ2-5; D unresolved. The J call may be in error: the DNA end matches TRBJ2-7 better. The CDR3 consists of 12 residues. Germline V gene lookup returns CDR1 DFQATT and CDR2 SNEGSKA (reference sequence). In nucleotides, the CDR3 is TGCAGTGCTAGGGGCCTAGGATACGAGCAGTACGTC. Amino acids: CSARGLGYEQYV.

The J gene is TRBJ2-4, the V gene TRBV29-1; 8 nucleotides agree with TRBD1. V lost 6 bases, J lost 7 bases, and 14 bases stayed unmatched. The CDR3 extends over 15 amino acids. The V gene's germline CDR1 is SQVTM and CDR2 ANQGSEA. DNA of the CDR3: TGCAGCGTGGGGGGACAGGCCCCTGAGGAGAACATTCAGTACTTC. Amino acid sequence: CSVGGQAPEENIQYF.

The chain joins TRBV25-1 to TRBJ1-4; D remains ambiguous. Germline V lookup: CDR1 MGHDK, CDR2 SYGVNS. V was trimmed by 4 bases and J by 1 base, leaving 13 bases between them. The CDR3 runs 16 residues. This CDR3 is CASSGGRRETNEKLFF. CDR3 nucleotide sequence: TGTGCCAGCAGTGGAGGGAGGCGGGAAACTAATGAAAAACTGTTTTTT. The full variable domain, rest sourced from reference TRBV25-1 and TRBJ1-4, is EADIYQTPRYLVIGTGKKITLECSQTMGHDKMYWYQQDPGMELHLIHYSYGVNSTEKGDLSSESTVSRIRTEHFPLTLESARPSHTSQYLCASSGGRRETNEKLFFGSGTQLSVL.

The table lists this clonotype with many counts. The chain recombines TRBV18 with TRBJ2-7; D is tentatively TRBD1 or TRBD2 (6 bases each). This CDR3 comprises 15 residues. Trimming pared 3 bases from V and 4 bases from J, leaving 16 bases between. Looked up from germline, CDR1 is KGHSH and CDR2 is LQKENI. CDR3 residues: CASSPETGGHYEQYF. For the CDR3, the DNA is TGTGCCAGCTCACCGGAGACCGGGGGCCATTACGAGCAGTACTTC.

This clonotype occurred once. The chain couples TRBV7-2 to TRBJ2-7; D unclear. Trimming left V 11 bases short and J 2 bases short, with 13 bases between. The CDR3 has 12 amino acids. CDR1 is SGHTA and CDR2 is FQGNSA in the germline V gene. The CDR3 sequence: CAGPGRPYEQYV. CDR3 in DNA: TGTGCCGGTCCGGGCCGTCCCTACGAGCAGTACGTC.

The CDR3: CASSLGLNIQYF. The CDR3 nucleotides read TGTGCCAGCAGCTTAGGCCTAAACATTCAGTACTTC. The chain recombines TRBV7-2 with TRBJ2-4; no firm D call. CDR1 is SGHTA and CDR2 is FQGNSA in the germline V gene. V was cut by 1 base and J by 6 bases, with 4 bases left in between. The CDR3 sequence is 12 residues long.

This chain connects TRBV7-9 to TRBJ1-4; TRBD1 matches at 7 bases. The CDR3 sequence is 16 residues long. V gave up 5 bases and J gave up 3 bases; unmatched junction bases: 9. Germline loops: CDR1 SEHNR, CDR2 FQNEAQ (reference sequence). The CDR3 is CASSPRGGASNEKLFF. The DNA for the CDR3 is TGTGCCAGCAGCCCCAGGGGGGGGGCTTCTAATGAAAAACTGTTTTTT.

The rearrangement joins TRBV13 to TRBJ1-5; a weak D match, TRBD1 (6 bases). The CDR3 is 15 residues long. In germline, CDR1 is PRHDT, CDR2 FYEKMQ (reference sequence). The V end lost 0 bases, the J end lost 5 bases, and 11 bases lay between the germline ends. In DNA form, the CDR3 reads TGTGCCAGCAGCTTAGGACCAAACAGGGATCAGCCCCAGCATTTT. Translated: CASSLGPNRDQPQHF. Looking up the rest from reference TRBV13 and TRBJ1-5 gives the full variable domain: AAGVIQSPRHLIKEKRETATLKCYPIPRHDTVYWYQQGPGQDPQFLISFYEKMQSDKGSIPDRFSAQQFSDYHSELNMSSLELGDSALYFCASSLGPNRDQPQHFGDGTRLSIL.

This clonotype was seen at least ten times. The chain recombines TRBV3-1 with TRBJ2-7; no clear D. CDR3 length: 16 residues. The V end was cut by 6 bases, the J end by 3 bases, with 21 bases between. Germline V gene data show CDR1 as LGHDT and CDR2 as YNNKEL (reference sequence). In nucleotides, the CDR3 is TGTGCCAGCAGAAAGATCGAAGGGCCCCTAAACTACGAGCAGTACGTC. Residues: CASRKIEGPLNYEQYV.

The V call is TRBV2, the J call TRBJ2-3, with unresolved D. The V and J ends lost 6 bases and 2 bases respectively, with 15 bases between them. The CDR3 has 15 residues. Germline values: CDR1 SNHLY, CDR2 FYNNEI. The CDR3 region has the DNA TGTGCCAGCAGGGCCCTAGTCCAGCCCACAGATACGCAGTATTTT. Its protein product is CASRALVQPTDTQYF.

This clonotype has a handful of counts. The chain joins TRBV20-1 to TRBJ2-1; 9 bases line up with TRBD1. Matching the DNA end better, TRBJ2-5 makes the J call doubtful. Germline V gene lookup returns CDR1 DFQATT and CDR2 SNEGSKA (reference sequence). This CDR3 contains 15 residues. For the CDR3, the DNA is TGCAGTGCACCCAGGGGGACAGGGAGGGTGGAGACCCAGTACTTC. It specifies CSAPRGTGRVETQYF.

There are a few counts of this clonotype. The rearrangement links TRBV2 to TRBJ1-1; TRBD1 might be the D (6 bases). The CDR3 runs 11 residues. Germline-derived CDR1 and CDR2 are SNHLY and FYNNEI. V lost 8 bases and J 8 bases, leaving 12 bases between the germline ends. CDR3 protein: CASGSGTEAFF. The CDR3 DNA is TGTGCCAGCGGGTCCGGGACAGAAGCTTTCTTT.